Listed below are T cell receptor beta chains from one sample, sequenced in a study of blood T cell repertoires in COVID-19. Clones were sequenced by immunoSEQ multiplex PCR, and TCRdb holds only the in-frame ones, with some missing. This sample has approximately 250,000 clones, with more than 75% found just once. The sequenced material came from peripheral blood. All receptors come from a man between 40 and 49 years old with acute or convalescent COVID-19. Each CDR3 is given with its conserved first and last residue. The D gene is left open where the match is weak. Rows may omit the clone size; those that give it use once, few, many or a size class.

v_call	clone_size	d_call	j_call	cdr3_nt	cdr3_aa
TRBV2	once	TRBD1	TRBJ1-2	TGTGCCAGCAGTCGGGACAGGGTAAACTATGGCTACACCTTC	CASSRDRVNYGYTF
TRBV7-9	NA	TRBD2	TRBJ2-3	TGTGCCAGCAGCTTATCGGTGGGGGGGGTCACAGATACGCAGTATTTT	CASSLSVGGVTDTQYF
TRBV28	NA	NA	TRBJ1-4	TGTGCCAGCTGTCAGCGGCGGGAAAAACTGTTTTTT	CASCQRREKLFF
TRBV2	NA	TRBD2	TRBJ2-7	TGTGCCAGCAGTGTTTCCGGGGGGTTCTACGAGCAGTACTTC	CASSVSGGFYEQYF
TRBV7-2	NA	NA	TRBJ2-5	TGTGCCAGCAGCTTAGATTCCAGGGGAGAGACCCAGTACTTC	CASSLDSRGETQYF
TRBV11-3	NA	NA	TRBJ2-2	TGTGCCAGCAGCTTAAGTTGGGGCGATGACACCGGGGAGCTGTTTTTT	CASSLSWGDDTGELFF
TRBV7-2	NA	TRBD1	TRBJ1-1	TGTGCCAGCAGCCGGGACAGCAGGAACACTGAAGCTTTCTTT	CASSRDSRNTEAFF
TRBV5-1	NA	NA	TRBJ2-2	TGCGCCAGCAGCTTGGGGGGGCAAGACGGGGAGCTGTTTTTT	CASSLGGQDGELFF
TRBV7-9	few	TRBD1	TRBJ1-1	TGTGCCAGCAGCCTGGGACAGGGAGAAACTGAAGCTTTCTTT	CASSLGQGETEAFF
TRBV7-2	NA	TRBD2	TRBJ2-1	TGTGCCAGCAGCGCTGGGGGGGTCTGGAATGAGCAGTTCTTC	CASSAGGVWNEQFF
TRBV7-3	NA	NA	TRBJ2-3	TGTGCCAGCAGCTTATATGGGGGGAGAAACACAGATACGCAGTATTTT	CASSLYGGRNTDTQYF
TRBV6-2/TRBV6-3	NA	NA	TRBJ1-2	TGTGCCAGCAGTTACTCGAGACAGGCGAGTGGCTACACCTTC	CASSYSRQASGYTF
TRBV11-1	NA	NA	TRBJ1-1	TGTGCCAGCAGCTTAGGGCCGAACACTGAAGCTTTCTTT	CASSLGPNTEAFF
TRBV18	NA	NA	TRBJ1-5	TGTGCCAGCTCACCTTTCGGTGGGGGGAGCAATCAGCCCCAGCATTTT	CASSPFGGGSNQPQHF
TRBV11-1	NA	NA	TRBJ1-1	TGTGCCAGCAGCTTAGTTTGGAGCACTGAAGCTTTCTTT	CASSLVWSTEAFF
TRBV6-6	once	NA	TRBJ1-1	TGTGCCAGCTGGGGCGGAATGAACACTGAAGCTTTCTTT	CASWGGMNTEAFF
TRBV6-5	NA	TRBD1	TRBJ1-1	TGTGCCAGCAGTAGCCGACAGGGAAGGAACACTGAAGCTTTCTTT	CASSSRQGRNTEAFF
TRBV29-1	NA	NA	TRBJ1-5	TGCAGCGTTGAAATCGAGAGCAATCAGCCCCAGCATTTT	CSVEIESNQPQHF
TRBV11-2	NA	NA	TRBJ1-2	TGTGCCAGCAGCTTAGACCCCCCGCGGGGGATCGCTAACTATGGCTACACCTTC	CASSLDPPRGIANYGYTF
TRBV19	NA	NA	TRBJ2-3	TGTGCCAGTGGCCCAACCGTAGTAGGGGGTACGCAGTATTTT	CASGPTVVGGTQYF
TRBV6-6	NA	TRBD1	TRBJ1-5	TGTGCCAGCAGACAGGGGGCCAGTCAGCCCCAGCATTTT	CASRQGASQPQHF
TRBV6-4	NA	NA	TRBJ1-5	TGTGCCAGCAGTGACCTTGTAGGGGCGCCCCAGCATTTT	CASSDLVGAPQHF